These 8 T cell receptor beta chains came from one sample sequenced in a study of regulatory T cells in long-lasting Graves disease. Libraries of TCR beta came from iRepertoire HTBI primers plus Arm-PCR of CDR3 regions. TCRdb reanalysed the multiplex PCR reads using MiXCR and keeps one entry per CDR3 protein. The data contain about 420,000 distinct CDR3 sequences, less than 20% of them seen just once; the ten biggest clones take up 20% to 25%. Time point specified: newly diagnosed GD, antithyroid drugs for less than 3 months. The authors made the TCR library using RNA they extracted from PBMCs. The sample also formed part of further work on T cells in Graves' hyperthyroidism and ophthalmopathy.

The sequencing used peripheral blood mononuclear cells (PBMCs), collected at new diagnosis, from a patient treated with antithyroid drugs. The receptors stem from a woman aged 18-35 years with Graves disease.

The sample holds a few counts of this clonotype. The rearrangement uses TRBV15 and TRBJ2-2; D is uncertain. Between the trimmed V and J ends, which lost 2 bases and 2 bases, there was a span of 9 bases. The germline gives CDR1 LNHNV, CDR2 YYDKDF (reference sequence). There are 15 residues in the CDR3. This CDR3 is CATSRPVGNTGELFF. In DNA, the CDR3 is TGTGCCACCAGCAGACCGGTAGGAAACACCGGGGAGCTGTTTTTT. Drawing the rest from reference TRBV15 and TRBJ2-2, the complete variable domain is DAMVIQNPRYQVTQFGKPVTLSCSQTLNHNVMYWYQQKSSQAPKLLFHYYDKDFNNEADTPDNFQSRRPNTSFCFLDIRSPGLGDTAMYLCATSRPVGNTGELFFGEGSRLTVL.

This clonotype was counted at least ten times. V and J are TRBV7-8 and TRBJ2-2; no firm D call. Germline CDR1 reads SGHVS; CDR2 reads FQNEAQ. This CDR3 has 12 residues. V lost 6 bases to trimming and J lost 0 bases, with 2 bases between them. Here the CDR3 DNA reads TGTGCCAGCAGGACGAACACCGGGGAGCTGTTTTTT. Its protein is CASRTNTGELFF.

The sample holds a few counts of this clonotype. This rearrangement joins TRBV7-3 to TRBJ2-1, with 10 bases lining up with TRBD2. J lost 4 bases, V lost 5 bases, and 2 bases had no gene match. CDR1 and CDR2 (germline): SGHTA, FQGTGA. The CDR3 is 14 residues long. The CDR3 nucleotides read TGTGCCAGCAGCGTTAGCGGGGGGTACAATGAGCAGTTCTTC. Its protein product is CASSVSGGYNEQFF.

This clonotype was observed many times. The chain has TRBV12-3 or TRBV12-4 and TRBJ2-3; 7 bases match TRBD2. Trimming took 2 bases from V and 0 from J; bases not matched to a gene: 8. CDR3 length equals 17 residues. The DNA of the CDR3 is TGTGCCAGCAGTTTAACCCCTGGTAGCGGGAGCACAGATACGCAGTATTTT. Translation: CASSLTPGSGSTDTQYF.

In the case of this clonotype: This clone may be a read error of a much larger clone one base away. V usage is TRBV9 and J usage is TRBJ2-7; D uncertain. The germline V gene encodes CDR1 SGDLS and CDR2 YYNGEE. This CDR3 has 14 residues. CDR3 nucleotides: TGTGTCAGCAGTTCGGGCTCTGTTGCCTACGAGCAGTACTTC. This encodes CVSSSGSVAYEQYF. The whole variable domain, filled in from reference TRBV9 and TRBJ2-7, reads DSGVTQTPKHLITATGQRVTLRCSPRSGDLSVYWYQQSLDQGLQFLIQYYNGEERAKGNILERFSAQQFPDLHSELNLSSLELGDSALYFCVSSSGSVAYEQYFGPGTRLTVT.

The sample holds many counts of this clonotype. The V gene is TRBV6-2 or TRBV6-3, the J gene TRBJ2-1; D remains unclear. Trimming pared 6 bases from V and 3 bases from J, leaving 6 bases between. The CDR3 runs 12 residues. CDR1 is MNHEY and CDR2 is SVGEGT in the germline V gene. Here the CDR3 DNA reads TGTGCCAGCAGGCGCGACTACAATGAGCAGTTCTTC. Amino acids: CASRRDYNEQFF.

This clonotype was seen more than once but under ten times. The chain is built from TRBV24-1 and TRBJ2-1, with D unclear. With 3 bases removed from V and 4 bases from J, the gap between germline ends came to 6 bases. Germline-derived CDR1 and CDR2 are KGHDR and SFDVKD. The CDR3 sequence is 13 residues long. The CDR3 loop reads CATSDPPYNEQFF. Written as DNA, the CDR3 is TGTGCCACCAGTGATCCTCCATACAATGAGCAGTTCTTC.

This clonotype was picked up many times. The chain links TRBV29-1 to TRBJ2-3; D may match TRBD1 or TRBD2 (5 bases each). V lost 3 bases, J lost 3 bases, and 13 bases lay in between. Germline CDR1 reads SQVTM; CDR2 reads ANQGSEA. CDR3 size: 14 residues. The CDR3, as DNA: TGCAGCGTTGATTTGGGGGAAGTTACAGATACGCAGTATTTT. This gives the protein CSVDLGEVTDTQYF.